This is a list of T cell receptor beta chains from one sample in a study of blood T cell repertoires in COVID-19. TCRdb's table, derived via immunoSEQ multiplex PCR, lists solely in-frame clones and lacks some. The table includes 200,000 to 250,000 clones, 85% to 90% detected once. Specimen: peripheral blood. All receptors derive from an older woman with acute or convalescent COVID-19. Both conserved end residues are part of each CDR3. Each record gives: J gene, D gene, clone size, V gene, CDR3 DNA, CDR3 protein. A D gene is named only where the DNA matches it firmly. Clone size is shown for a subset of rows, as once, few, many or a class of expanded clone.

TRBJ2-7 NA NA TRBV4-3 TGCGCCAGCAGCCAAGATTCGGCGGGTATCTCCTACGAGCAGTACTTC CASSQDSAGISYEQYF
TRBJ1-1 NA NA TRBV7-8 TGTGCCAGCAGCTTAAGAGAGGCGAGCACTGAAGCTTTCTTT CASSLREASTEAFF
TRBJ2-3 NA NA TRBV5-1 TGCGCCAGCAGCTGGGACTTTACAGATACGCAGTATTTT CASSWDFTDTQYF
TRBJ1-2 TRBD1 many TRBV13 TGTGCCAGCAGTTCTGGGACAGGGGGCGATGACTACACCTTC CASSSGTGGDDYTF
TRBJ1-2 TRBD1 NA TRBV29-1 TGCAGCGTTGAAGCCTTAGACAGGGGGCATTTATACTATGGCTACACCTTC CSVEALDRGHLYYGYTF
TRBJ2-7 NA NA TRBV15 TGTGCCACCAGCAGAGTTAGCGGAAATTCCTACGAGCAGTACTTC CATSRVSGNSYEQYF
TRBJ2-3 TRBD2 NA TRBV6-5 TGTGCCAGCAGCAAGACTAGCGGGGGGGCCCGTACGCAGTATTTT CASSKTSGGARTQYF
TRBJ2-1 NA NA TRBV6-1 TGTGCCAGCAGTGAGACTCGGGGGGCTCTTTACAATGAGCAGTTCTTC CASSETRGALYNEQFF
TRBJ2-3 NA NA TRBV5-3 TGTGCCAGAAGTTGCAGCGGGTCTTTCACAGATACGCAGTATTTT CARSCSGSFTDTQYF
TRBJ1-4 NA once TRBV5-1 TGCGCCAGCAGCACGTCCGGGGTCTCGAGTGAAAAACTGTTTTTT CASSTSGVSSEKLFF
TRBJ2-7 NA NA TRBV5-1 TGCGCCAGCAGCCGGGCAGGGTCCTACGAGCAGTACTTC CASSRAGSYEQYF
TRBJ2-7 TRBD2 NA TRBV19 TGTGCCAGTAGTATATCGGGACTAGCGGGTTTGCACGAGCAGTACTTC CASSISGLAGLHEQYF
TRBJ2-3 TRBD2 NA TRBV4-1 TGCGCCAGCAGCCGTCTAGCGGGGCTCACAGATACGCAGTATTTT CASSRLAGLTDTQYF
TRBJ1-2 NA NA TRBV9 TGTGCCAGCAGCGCTTACGTCGGGGTGGATGGCTACACCTTC CASSAYVGVDGYTF
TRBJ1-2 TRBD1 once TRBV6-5 TGTGCCAGCAAGCCGGGACAGGGGAGCTATGGCTACACCTTC CASKPGQGSYGYTF
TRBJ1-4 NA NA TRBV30 TGTGCCTGGCAGAGAGGCCTTAATGAAAAACTGTTTTTT CAWQRGLNEKLFF
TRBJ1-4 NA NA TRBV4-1 TGCGCCAGCAGTCGTTGGCAGAATGAAAAACTGTTTTTT CASSRWQNEKLFF
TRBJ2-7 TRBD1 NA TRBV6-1 TGTGCCAGCAGAACGATGACAGGGTCCTACGAGCAGTACTTC CASRTMTGSYEQYF
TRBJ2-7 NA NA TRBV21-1 TGTGCCAGCAGCAAAGTAATTAGCGGGACCCGGGAAGAGCAGTACTTC CASSKVISGTREEQYF
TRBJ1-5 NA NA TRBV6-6 TGTGCCAGCAGTACGGACAGTTTGCTCGATCAGCCCCAGCATTTT CASSTDSLLDQPQHF
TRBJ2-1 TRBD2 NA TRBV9 TGTGCCAGCAGCGTAGTGACGACTAGCGGGACCAATGAGCAGTTCTTC CASSVVTTSGTNEQFF
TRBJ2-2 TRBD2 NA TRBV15 TGTGCCACCAGCAGAGGGGGCGGGAGGACGGCCGGGGAGCTGTTTTTT CATSRGGGRTAGELFF
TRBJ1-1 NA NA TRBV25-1 TGTGCCAGCACCAAAGGGGGGGGGACTGAAGCTTTCTTT CASTKGGGTEAFF
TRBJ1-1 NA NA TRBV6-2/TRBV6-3 TGTGCCAGCAGTTTGGACGGGATGAACACTGAAGCTTTCTTT CASSLDGMNTEAFF
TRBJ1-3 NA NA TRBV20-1 TGCAGTGCTAGTCCCGGGACATCGGCTGGAAACACCATATATTTT CSASPGTSAGNTIYF
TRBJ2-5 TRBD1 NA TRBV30 TGTGCCTGGAGGGACAGGGGACCCGAGACCCAGTACTTC CAWRDRGPETQYF
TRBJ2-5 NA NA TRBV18 TGTGCCAGCTCACCACTTAATCCGGAGACCCAGTACTTC CASSPLNPETQYF
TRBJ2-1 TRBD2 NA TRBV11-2 TGTGCCAGCAGCCAATACCAAAGACTAGCGGGGGGGTTCCAGTTCTTC CASSQYQRLAGGFQFF
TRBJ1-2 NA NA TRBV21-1 TGTGCCAGCAGCTTGCGGCGGGACTATGGCTACACCTTC CASSLRRDYGYTF
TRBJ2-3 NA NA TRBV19 TGTGCCAGTAGTATCTCCATTGCGGCAGATACGCAGTATTTT CASSISIAADTQYF
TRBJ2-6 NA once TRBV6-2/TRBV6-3 TGTGCCAGCAGCCGGTCAGGGGGGCTGAGCGGGGCCAACGTCCTGACTTTC CASSRSGGLSGANVLTF
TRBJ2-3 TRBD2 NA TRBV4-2 TGTGCCAGCAGCCAAGATGAGGCTAGCGGGCTTCGCACAGATACGCAGTATTTT CASSQDEASGLRTDTQYF
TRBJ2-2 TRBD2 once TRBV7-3 TGTGCCAGCAGCTTGACTAGCGGCTCGAACACCGGGGAGCTGTTTTTT CASSLTSGSNTGELFF
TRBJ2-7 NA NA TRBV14 TGTGCCAGCAGCCTACAGCCGGGAGCCTACGAGCAGTACTTC CASSLQPGAYEQYF
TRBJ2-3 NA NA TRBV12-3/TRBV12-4 TGTGCCAGCAGCAAACGCAGCGGTGATACGCAGTATTTT CASSKRSGDTQYF
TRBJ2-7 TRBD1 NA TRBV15 TGTGCCACCAGCAGAGTTAGGACAGGGGACGAGCAGTACTTC CATSRVRTGDEQYF
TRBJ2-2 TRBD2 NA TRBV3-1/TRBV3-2 TGTGCCAGCAGCCCCCCAGGAGGAAGCGGGATCGGGGAGCTGTTTTTT CASSPPGGSGIGELFF
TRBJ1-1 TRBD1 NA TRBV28 TGTGCCAGCAGTTTGAAGGCAGGGGGGTTCACTGAAGCTTTCTTT CASSLKAGGFTEAFF
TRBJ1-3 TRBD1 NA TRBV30 TGTGCCTGGAGGGGCGGACAGGTCTCTGGAAACACCATATATTTT CAWRGGQVSGNTIYF
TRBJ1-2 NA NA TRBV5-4 TGTGCCAGCAGCTTGGCCCAGCGGCAGGGGATACGAGGCTACACCTTC CASSLAQRQGIRGYTF
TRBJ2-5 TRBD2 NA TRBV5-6 TGTGCCAGCCAGGCTAGCGGGGAAGAGACCCAGTACTTC CASQASGEETQYF
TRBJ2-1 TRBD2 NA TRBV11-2 TGTGCCAGCAGCTTAGCCCTAGCGGGGGTTAATGAGCAGTTCTTC CASSLALAGVNEQFF
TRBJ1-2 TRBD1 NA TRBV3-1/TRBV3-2 TGTGCCAGCAGACCGGACAGGGGAGGCTATGGCTACACCTTC CASRPDRGGYGYTF
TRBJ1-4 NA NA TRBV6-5 TGTGCCAGCAGTTGGGCAGGACTCAATGAAAAACTGTTTTTT CASSWAGLNEKLFF
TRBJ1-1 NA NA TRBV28 TGTGCCAGCAGTTTAGGAGGCGGGGGCGGTATGAACACTGAAGCTTTCTTT CASSLGGGGGMNTEAFF
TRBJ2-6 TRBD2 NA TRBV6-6 TGTGCCAGCAGCTTAGCGGGAAACTCTGGGGCCAACGTCCTGACTTTC CASSLAGNSGANVLTF
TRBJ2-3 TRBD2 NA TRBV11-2 TGTGCCAGCAGCCCCCAGCGGGGGAGCACAGATACGCAGTATTTT CASSPQRGSTDTQYF
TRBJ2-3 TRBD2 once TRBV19 TGTGCCAGTAGTCCCTTCGCGGGGGGCTCCACAGATACGCAGTATTTT CASSPFAGGSTDTQYF
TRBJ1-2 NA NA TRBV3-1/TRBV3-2 TGTGCCAGCAGCCCCCTGAATATGGGCACACGTCCGTCTAACTATGGCTACACCTTC CASSPLNMGTRPSNYGYTF
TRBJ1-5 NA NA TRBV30 TGTGCCTGGAGTTTCGGGGATGGGCCCCAGCATTTT CAWSFGDGPQHF
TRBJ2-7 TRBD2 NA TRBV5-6 TGTGCCAGCAGCTTGGGTCGGGTGGGGGGGACCTACGAGCAGTACTTC CASSLGRVGGTYEQYF